This T cell receptor (beta chain) was identified during a study of T cell responses to AZD1222 COVID-19 vaccine. Notes on the study in general: After the peak T cell response, and only then, were repertoires sampled.

This CDR3 region has 15 residues. Germline assignment: CDR1 GTSNPN and CDR2 SVGIG (reference sequence). Trimming removed 5 bases at V and 5 bases at J, with 16 bases between. Assay: immunoSEQ multiplex PCR; the TCRdb copy retains only in-frame clones and omits some. The sample holds roughly 150,000 clones; roughly 86% are singletons and the top ten take over 4.5%. With regard to this clone: Its antigen is as yet unknown.

The sequenced sample was peripheral blood, obtained on day 0 of AZD1222 vaccination. The gene calls are TRBV30 and TRBJ1-6; D might be TRBD1 (5 bases). The TCR was taken from an adult in good health. The chain's CDR3 is CAWQAGTDNNSPLHF. CDR3 coding DNA: TGTGCCTGGCAAGCCGGGACCGACAATAATTCACCCCTCCACTTT.